This passage covers 22 T cell receptor beta chains from one sample sequenced in a study of spatial heterogeneity in lung cancer. Study-level findings and limits: Higher tumor mutation counts went along with higher counts of expanded intratumoral alpha and beta TCRs.

Antigens for these TCRs are unknown. Time point: sample taken at primary tumor resection. TCRdb used MiXCR to reprocess the 5' RACE reads, holding one entry per CDR3 protein. The table shows about 7,000 distinct CDR3 sequences, with roughly 14% occurring only once. The starting material was lung tumor tissue, obtained at surgery. The receptors come from a male donor with early-stage non-small cell lung cancer.

This clonotype was recorded at least ten times. The J gene is TRBJ1-1, the V gene TRBV20-1; unclear D gene. Germline V CDR1 and CDR2: DFQATT, SNEGSKA (reference sequence). The germline V and J ends were trimmed by 1 base and 0 bases, with 3 bases remaining between them. The CDR3 loop spans 12 amino acids. The CDR3 sequence is CSARGVNTEAFF. In DNA, the CDR3 is TGCAGTGCTAGAGGGGTGAACACTGAAGCTTTCTTT.

This clonotype was observed many times. The J gene is TRBJ1-6, the V gene TRBV5-4; the D is unclear. There are 13 residues in the CDR3. In germline, CDR1 is SGHNT, CDR2 YYREEE (reference sequence). V was shortened by 4 bases and J by 8 bases, with 10 bases between the two germline ends. As DNA, the CDR3 is TGTGCCAGCAGCGACAATTTCTATTCACCCCTCCACTTT. Translating gives CASSDNFYSPLHF.

This clonotype came up a few times. J is TRBJ2-2 and V is TRBV30; perhaps TRBD2 as D (5 bases). V dropped 0 bases and J dropped 0 bases, with 17 bases sitting between them. CDR3 size: 18 residues. The V gene's germline CDR1 is GTSNPN and CDR2 SVGIG (reference sequence). CDR3 nucleotide sequence: TGTGCCTGGAGTGTACTAAGGTTAGCGAGCGCGAACACCGGGGAGCTGTTTTTT. Translated, it gives CAWSVLRLASANTGELFF.

The V gene is TRBV5-1, the J gene TRBJ1-1; D is uncertain. The CDR3 totals 13 residues. Germline CDR1 and CDR2: SGHRS and YFSETQ. Trimming removed 2 bases from V and 1 base from J, with 6 bases in between. Written as DNA, the CDR3 is TGCGCCAGCAGCTTTGGTCAGAACACTGAAGCTTTCTTT. Residues: CASSFGQNTEAFF.

The chain recombines TRBV5-4 with TRBJ1-1; D uncertain. This CDR3 spans 15 amino acids. V dropped 3 bases and J dropped 4 bases, with 16 bases sitting between them. Germline V gives CDR1 SGHNT, CDR2 YYREEE (reference sequence). The CDR3, as DNA: TGTGCCAGCAGCTACTTCCAGTCCGGAGGCACTGAAGCTTTCTTT. Its protein is CASSYFQSGGTEAFF.

This clonotype is medium-sized (0.01 to 0.1%). The rearrangement joins TRBV7-9 to TRBJ2-7; TRBD1 agrees at 9 bases. Unmatched junction bases numbered 5, after V lost 2 bases and J lost 6 bases. The CDR3 is made up of 14 amino acids. Germline CDR1 and CDR2: SEHNR and FQNEAQ (reference sequence). The CDR3 sequence: CASSLMDRGIEQYF. The CDR3 nucleotides are TGTGCCAGCAGCTTAATGGACAGGGGAATCGAGCAGTACTTC. The variable domain in full, completed from reference TRBV7-9 and TRBJ2-7, reads DTGVSQNPRHKITKRGQNVTFRCDPISEHNRLYWYRQTLGQGPEFLTYFQNEAQLEKSRLLSDRFSAERPKGSFSTLEIQRTEQGDSAMYLCASSLMDRGIEQYFGPGTRLTVT.

The chain links TRBV20-1 to TRBJ2-6; 8 nucleotides align to TRBD2. Germline V gene lookup returns CDR1 DFQATT and CDR2 SNEGSKA (reference sequence). This CDR3 has 14 residues. Trimming removed 4 bases from V and 3 bases from J; junction bases left unmatched: 2. As DNA, the CDR3 is TGCAGTGCTACCGGGACTAGTGGGGCCAACGTCCTGACTTTC. It yields the protein CSATGTSGANVLTF.

By share, this clonotype counts as medium-sized. The chain is built from TRBV7-9 and TRBJ2-1, with D perhaps TRBD1 (5 bases). The V end was cut by 5 bases, the J end by 15 bases, with 23 bases between. CDR3 size: 14 residues. The germline CDR1 and CDR2 sequences are SEHNR and FQNEAQ (reference sequence). This CDR3 is CASSRTSATGARFF. The CDR3 nucleotides are TGTGCCAGCAGCCGCACGTCAGCCACAGGAGCCCGGTTCTTC.

V is TRBV20-1 and J is TRBJ2-3, with TRBD1 identical over 9 bases. The junction had 7 bases not matched to a gene; V was cut back by 4 bases and J by 5 bases. CDR1 is DFQATT, CDR2 SNEGSKA, per germline (reference sequence). CDR3 length: 14 residues. The CDR3: CSATWDRVKDTQYF. The CDR3 coding sequence is TGCAGTGCTACATGGGACAGGGTAAAAGATACGCAGTATTTT.

This clonotype was seen at least ten times. V is TRBV7-9 and J is TRBJ2-5, with 8 bases identical to TRBD2. After removal of 2 bases from V and 5 bases from J, the junction contained 10 bases not matched to a gene. CDR1 SEHNR and CDR2 FQNEAQ come from the germline V gene (reference sequence). The CDR3 extends over 16 amino acids. The CDR3 nucleotides are TGTGCCAGCAGCTTATCGAGCGGGAGCCGCAGGGAGACCCAGTACTTC. Translating it yields CASSLSSGSRRETQYF.

This clonotype was recorded many times. The genes are TRBV30 and TRBJ1-3; D is possibly TRBD1 (5 bases). In germline, CDR1 is GTSNPN, CDR2 SVGIG (reference sequence). This CDR3 has 16 amino acids. The V end lost 0 bases, the J end lost 0 bases, and 12 bases lay between the germline ends. This chain's CDR3 is CAWSVRGGSSGNTIYF. The CDR3 DNA follows: TGTGCCTGGAGTGTACGGGGCGGTTCCTCTGGAAACACCATATATTTT. Based on the CDR3 plus reference TRBV30 and TRBJ1-3, the full variable domain is SQTIHQWPATLVQPVGSPLSLECTVEGTSNPNLYWYRQAAGRGLQLLFYSVGIGQISSEVPQNLSASRPQDRQFILSSKKLLLSDSGFYLCAWSVRGGSSGNTIYFGEGSWLTVV.

This chain connects TRBV30 to TRBJ2-1; D is undetermined. CDR1 and CDR2 (germline): GTSNPN, SVGIG (reference sequence). This CDR3 has 15 residues. V lost 4 bases to trimming and J lost 2 bases, with 15 bases between them. CDR3 residues: CAWTPPGLTYNEQFF. DNA of the CDR3: TGTGCCTGGACCCCCCCTGGTCTGACCTACAATGAGCAGTTCTTC.

Many counts were recorded for this clonotype. A read error may explain this, as a much larger clone is one base away. The CDR3 does not end in the conserved phenylalanine or tryptophan, so this is likely a read error. The chain links TRBV12-3 or TRBV12-4 to TRBJ2-7, with 8 bases matching TRBD1. V gave up 7 bases and J gave up 2 bases; unmatched junction bases: 7. CDR3 length: 14 residues. CDR3: CASINRDRPYEQYS. Here the CDR3 DNA reads TGTGCCAGCATTAACCGGGACAGGCCCTACGAGCAGTACTCC.

This clonotype was counted many times. The chain recombines TRBV20-1 with TRBJ2-1; 14 nucleotides align to TRBD2. The V segment lost 6 bases and the J segment 4 bases; nucleotides outside the gene matches: 5. The germline gives CDR1 DFQATT, CDR2 SNEGSKA (reference sequence). The CDR3 runs 15 residues. The CDR3 is CSALGLAGGYNEQFF. CDR3 nucleotides: TGCAGTGCCCTTGGACTAGCGGGAGGATACAATGAGCAGTTCTTC.

V and J are TRBV29-1 and TRBJ2-3; no reliable D call. Germline V gene data show CDR1 as SQVTM and CDR2 as ANQGSEA. The CDR3 consists of 14 residues. The V gene lost 7 bases and the J gene lost 5 bases, with 19 bases spanning the gap. CDR3: CSALVPEPGDTQYF. CDR3 nucleotide sequence: TGCAGCGCCCTGGTTCCAGAGCCTGGAGATACGCAGTATTTT.

This clonotype is termed large. V gene TRBV10-3 combines with J gene TRBJ1-1; D unresolved. Trimming cost V 9 bases and J 1 base, with 12 bases left between them. There are 13 residues in the CDR3. CDR1 and CDR2 from the germline V gene are ENHRY and SYGVKD. The CDR3, as DNA: TGTGCCATTGCTGGGCTCTGGAACACTGAAGCTTTCTTT. It translates to CAIAGLWNTEAFF.

This clonotype was observed many times. This sequence joins TRBV5-6 and TRBJ1-1, with a weak D call TRBD1 (5 bases). V was cut by 0 bases and J by 1 base, with 13 bases left in between. The germline V gene encodes CDR1 SGHDT and CDR2 YYEEEE. The CDR3 sequence is 16 residues long. The CDR3 is CASSLDSGHSNTEAFF. DNA of the CDR3: TGTGCCAGCAGCTTGGATTCGGGGCACTCGAACACTGAAGCTTTCTTT.

This clonotype was counted ten times or more. V gene TRBV4-2 combines with J gene TRBJ2-7; unclear D gene. The CDR3 is 13 residues long. CDR1 LGHNA and CDR2 YNFKEQ come from the germline V gene. The V gene lost 5 bases and the J gene lost 2 bases, with 10 bases spanning the gap. CDR3 DNA: TGTGCCAGCAGCTTCCCTTCTCCCTACGAGCAGTACTTC. This gives the protein CASSFPSPYEQYF.

Many counts were recorded for this clonotype. The chain combines TRBV2 with TRBJ2-7, with 9 bases that match TRBD1. The CDR3 is made up of 17 amino acids. CDR1 SNHLY and CDR2 FYNNEI come from the germline V gene. The junction had 12 bases not matched to a gene; V was cut back by 6 bases and J by 0 bases. CDR3 loop: CASRVYRGLPPSYEQYV. In DNA, the CDR3 is TGTGCCAGCAGAGTGTACAGGGGGCTACCCCCCTCCTACGAGCAGTACGTC.

This sequence joins TRBV19 and TRBJ1-2, with D possibly TRBD1 on 6 matching bases. The V end lost 2 bases, the J end lost 4 bases, and 20 bases lay between the germline ends. Germline CDR1 and CDR2: LNHDA and SQIVND (reference sequence). The CDR3 contains 17 residues. The DNA of the CDR3 is TGTGCCAGTAGTATACGGGGGCCCGTAGGGGTGGGCTATGGCTACACCTTC. It yields the protein CASSIRGPVGVGYGYTF.

This clonotype was counted at least ten times. The J gene is TRBJ1-1, the V gene TRBV20-1; D is uncertain. CDR3 length: 11 amino acids. Germline CDR1 reads DFQATT; CDR2 reads SNEGSKA (reference sequence). The V gene lost 3 bases and the J gene lost 6 bases, with 8 bases spanning the gap. CDR3 coding DNA: TGCAGTGCTAGTCCGGGTTCTGAAGCTTTCTTT. Protein sequence: CSASPGSEAFF.

This clonotype is medium-sized within its sample. V usage is TRBV20-1 and J usage is TRBJ1-5; 7 nucleotides match TRBD1. Germline trimming cut 2 bases from V and 9 bases from J; bases unmatched to any gene: 10. Looked up from germline, CDR1 is DFQATT and CDR2 is SNEGSKA (reference sequence). This CDR3 is built from 14 residues. The CDR3 DNA follows: TGCAGTGCTAGACCCGGGACAGCCGGTGGGCCCCAGCATTTT. Translated, it gives CSARPGTAGGPQHF.